The subject of this entry is one T cell receptor (beta chain). The repertoire was sequenced with immunoSEQ multiplex PCR; TCRdb's copy has only in-frame clones and lacks some. This table holds about 70,000 clones, 75% to 90% found once. The data stem from a study of OX40 agonist ivuxolimab in advanced cancers. V gave up 0 bases and J gave up 3 bases, with 12 bases separating them. The CDR3 totals 15 residues. The germline CDR1 and CDR2 sequences are SGHRS and YFSETQ. Sequenced here: CD4+ or CD8+ T cells sorted from blood, sampled in a trial of the OX40 agonist ivuxolimab. This chain connects TRBV5-1 to TRBJ2-5, with D tentatively TRBD2 (5 bases). This TCR was sampled from an adult with an advanced solid tumor such as melanoma, head and neck, liver or kidney cancer. CDR3 protein: CASSLGASRKETQYF. CDR3 nucleotides: TGCGCCAGCAGCTTGGGGGCTAGCAGAAAAGAGACCCAGTACTTC. Full variable domain (missing parts from reference TRBV5-1 and TRBJ2-5): KAGVTQTPRYLIKTRGQQVTLSCSPISGHRSVSWYQQTPGQGLQFLFEYFSETQRNKGNFPGRFSGRQFSNSRSEMNVSTLELGDSALYLCASSLGASRKETQYFGPGTRLLVL.